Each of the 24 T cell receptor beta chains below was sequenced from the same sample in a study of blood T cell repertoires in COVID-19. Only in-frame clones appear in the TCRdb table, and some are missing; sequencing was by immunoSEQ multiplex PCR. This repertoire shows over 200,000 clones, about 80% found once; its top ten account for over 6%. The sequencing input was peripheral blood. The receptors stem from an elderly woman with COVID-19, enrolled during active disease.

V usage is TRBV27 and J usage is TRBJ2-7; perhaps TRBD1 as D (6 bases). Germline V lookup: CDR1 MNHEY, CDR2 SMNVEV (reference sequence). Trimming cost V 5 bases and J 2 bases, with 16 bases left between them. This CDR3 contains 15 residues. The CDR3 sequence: CASSRRQVLTYEQYF. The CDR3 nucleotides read TGTGCCAGCAGTCGTAGACAGGTACTAACCTACGAGCAGTACTTC.

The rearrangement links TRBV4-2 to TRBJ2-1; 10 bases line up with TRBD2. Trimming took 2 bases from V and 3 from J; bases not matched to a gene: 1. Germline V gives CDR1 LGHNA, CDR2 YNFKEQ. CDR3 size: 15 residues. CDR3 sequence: CASSQSGRDYNEQFF. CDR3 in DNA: TGTGCCAGCAGCCAAAGCGGGAGGGACTACAATGAGCAGTTCTTC.

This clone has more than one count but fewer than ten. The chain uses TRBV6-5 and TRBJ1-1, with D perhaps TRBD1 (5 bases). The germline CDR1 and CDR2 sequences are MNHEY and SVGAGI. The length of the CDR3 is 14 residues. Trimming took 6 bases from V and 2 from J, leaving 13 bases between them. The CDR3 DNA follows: TGTGCCAGCAGGGGGCTGGCGGAAAACACTGAAGCTTTCTTT. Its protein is CASRGLAENTEAFF.

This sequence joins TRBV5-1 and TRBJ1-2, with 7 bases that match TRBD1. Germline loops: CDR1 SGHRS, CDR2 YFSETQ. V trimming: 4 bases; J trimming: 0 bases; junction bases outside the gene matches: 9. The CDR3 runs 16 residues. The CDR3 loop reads CASSPGQSGANYGYTF. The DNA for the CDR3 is TGCGCCAGCAGCCCGGGACAGTCTGGAGCTAACTATGGCTACACCTTC.

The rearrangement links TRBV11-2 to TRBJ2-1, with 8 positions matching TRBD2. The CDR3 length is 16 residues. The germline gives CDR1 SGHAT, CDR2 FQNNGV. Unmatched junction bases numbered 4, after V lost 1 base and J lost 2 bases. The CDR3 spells CASSLAGGGAYNEQFF. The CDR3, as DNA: TGTGCCAGCAGCTTAGCGGGAGGGGGGGCCTACAATGAGCAGTTCTTC.

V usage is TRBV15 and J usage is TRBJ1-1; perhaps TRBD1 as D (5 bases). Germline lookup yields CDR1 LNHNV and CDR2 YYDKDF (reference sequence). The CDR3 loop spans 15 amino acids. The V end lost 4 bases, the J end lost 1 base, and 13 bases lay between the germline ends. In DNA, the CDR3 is TGTGCCACCAGCACGTCCAGGGAAGGGAACACTGAAGCTTTCTTT. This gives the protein CATSTSREGNTEAFF. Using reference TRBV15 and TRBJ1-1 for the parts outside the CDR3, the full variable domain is DAMVIQNPRYQVTQFGKPVTLSCSQTLNHNVMYWYQQKSSQAPKLLFHYYDKDFNNEADTPDNFQSRRPNTSFCFLDIRSPGLGDTAMYLCATSTSREGNTEAFFGQGTRLTVV.

CDR3 sequence (DNA): TGTGCCAGTAGTATTTTGGGACAGGGAAATCAGCCCCAGCATTTT. As protein: CASSILGQGNQPQHF. V usage is TRBV19 and J usage is TRBJ1-5, with 9 bases that match TRBD1. V gave up 3 bases and J gave up 4 bases; unmatched junction bases: 4. Germline V lookup: CDR1 LNHDA, CDR2 SQIVND (reference sequence). The CDR3 is 15 amino acids. The full variable domain, with the rest looked up from reference TRBV19 and TRBJ1-5, is DGGITQSPKYLFRKEGQNVTLSCEQNLNHDAMYWYRQDPGQGLRLIYYSQIVNDFQKGDIAEGYSVSREKKESFPLTVTSAQKNPTAFYLCASSILGQGNQPQHFGDGTRLSIL.

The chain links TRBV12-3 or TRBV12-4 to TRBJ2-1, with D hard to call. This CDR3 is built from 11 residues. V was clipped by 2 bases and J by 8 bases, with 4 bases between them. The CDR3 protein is CASSLPYEQFF. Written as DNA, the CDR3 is TGTGCCAGCAGTTTACCCTATGAGCAGTTCTTC.

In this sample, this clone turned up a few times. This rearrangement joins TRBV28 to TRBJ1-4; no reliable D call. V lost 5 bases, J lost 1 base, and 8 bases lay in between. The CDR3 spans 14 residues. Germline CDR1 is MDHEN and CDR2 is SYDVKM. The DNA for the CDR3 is TGTGCCAGCAGTCAGGAGGGAACTAATGAAAAACTGTTTTTT. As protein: CASSQEGTNEKLFF.

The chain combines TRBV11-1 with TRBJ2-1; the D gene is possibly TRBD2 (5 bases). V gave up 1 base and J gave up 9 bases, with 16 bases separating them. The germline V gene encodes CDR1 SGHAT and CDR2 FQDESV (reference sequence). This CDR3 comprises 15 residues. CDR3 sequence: CASSLGRLTWSEQFF. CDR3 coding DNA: TGTGCCAGCAGCTTAGGGAGGCTCACCTGGAGTGAGCAGTTCTTC.

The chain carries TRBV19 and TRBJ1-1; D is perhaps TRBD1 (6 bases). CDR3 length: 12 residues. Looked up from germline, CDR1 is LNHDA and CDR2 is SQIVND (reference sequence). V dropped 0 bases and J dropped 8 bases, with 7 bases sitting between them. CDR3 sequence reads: CASSIDGTEAFF. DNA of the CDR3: TGTGCCAGTAGTATAGACGGGACAGAAGCTTTCTTT.

The CDR3 DNA sequence: TGTGCCAGCAGCCGACAGGGGGCGAGGACCGGGGAGCTGTTTTTT. Translating it yields CASSRQGARTGELFF. This rearrangement joins TRBV2 to TRBJ2-2; 10 bases align to TRBD1. The J segment lost 5 bases and the V segment lost 6 bases, leaving 6 bases of the junction unmatched. Germline CDR1 SNHLY, CDR2 FYNNEI. The CDR3 consists of 15 residues.

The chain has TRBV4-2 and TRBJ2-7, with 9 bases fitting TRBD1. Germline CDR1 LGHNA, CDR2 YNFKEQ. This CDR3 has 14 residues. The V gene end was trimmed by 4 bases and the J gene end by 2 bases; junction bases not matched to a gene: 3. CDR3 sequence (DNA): TGTGCCAGCAGCCCACGGGACAGGGCCTACGAGCAGTACTTC. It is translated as CASSPRDRAYEQYF.

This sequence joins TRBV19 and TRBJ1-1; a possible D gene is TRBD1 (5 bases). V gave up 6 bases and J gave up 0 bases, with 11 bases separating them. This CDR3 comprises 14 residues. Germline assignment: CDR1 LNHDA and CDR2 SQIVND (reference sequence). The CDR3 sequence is CASSRQFMNTEAFF. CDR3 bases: TGTGCCAGTAGCCGACAGTTCATGAACACTGAAGCTTTCTTT.

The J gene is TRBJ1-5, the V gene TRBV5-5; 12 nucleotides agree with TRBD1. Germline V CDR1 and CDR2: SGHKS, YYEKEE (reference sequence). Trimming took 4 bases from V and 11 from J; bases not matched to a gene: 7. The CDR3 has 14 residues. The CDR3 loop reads CASSGTGTGGAQHF. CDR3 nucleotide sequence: TGTGCCAGCAGCGGAACCGGGACAGGGGGCGCCCAGCATTTT.

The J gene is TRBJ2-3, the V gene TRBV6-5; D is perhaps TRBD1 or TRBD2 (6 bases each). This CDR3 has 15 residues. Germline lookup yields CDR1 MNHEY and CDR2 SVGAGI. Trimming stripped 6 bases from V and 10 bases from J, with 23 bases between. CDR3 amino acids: CASSYGGGLRGPQYF. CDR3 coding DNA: TGTGCCAGCAGCTACGGGGGCGGGCTGAGGGGTCCGCAGTATTTT.

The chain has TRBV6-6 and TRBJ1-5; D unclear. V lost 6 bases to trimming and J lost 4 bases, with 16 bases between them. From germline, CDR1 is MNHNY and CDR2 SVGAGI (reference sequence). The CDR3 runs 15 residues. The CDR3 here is CASSKYTATNQPQHF. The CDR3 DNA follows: TGTGCCAGCAGCAAATACACCGCAACGAATCAGCCCCAGCATTTT.

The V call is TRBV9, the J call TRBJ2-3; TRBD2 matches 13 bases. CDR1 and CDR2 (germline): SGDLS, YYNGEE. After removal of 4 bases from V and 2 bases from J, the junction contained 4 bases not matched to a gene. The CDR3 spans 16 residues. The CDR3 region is CASSLTSGRFTDTQYF. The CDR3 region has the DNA TGTGCCAGCAGCTTGACTAGCGGGAGGTTCACAGATACGCAGTATTTT.

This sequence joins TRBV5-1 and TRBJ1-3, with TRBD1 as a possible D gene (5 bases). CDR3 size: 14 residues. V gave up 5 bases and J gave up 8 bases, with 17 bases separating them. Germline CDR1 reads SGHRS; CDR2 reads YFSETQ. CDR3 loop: CASRPMTARDTIYF. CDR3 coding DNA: TGCGCCAGCAGGCCCATGACAGCCCGAGACACCATATATTTT.

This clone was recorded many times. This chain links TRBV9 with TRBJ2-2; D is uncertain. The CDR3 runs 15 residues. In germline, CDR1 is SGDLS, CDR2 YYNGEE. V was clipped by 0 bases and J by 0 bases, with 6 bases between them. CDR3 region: CASSVGLSNTGELFF. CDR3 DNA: TGTGCCAGCAGCGTAGGACTTTCGAACACCGGGGAGCTGTTTTTT.

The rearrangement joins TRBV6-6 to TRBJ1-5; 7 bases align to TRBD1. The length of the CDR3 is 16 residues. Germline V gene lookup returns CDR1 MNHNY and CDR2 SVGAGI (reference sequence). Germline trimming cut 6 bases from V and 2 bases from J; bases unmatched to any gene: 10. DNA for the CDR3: TGTGCCAGCAGGGGTCACAGGGGTGACGGCAATCAGCCCCAGCATTTT. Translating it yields CASRGHRGDGNQPQHF.

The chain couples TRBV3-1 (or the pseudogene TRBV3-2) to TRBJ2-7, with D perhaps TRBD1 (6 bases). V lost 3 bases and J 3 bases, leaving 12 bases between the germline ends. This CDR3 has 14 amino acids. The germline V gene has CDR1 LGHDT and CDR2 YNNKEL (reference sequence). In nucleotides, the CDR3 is TGTGCCAGCAGCCACGGACAGATTTTCTACGAGCAGTACTTC. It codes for CASSHGQIFYEQYF.

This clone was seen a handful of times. For the CDR3, the DNA is TGTGCCAGCAGCGTACCAGCGGGAGACGGCGACACCGGGGAGCTGTTTTTT. Amino acid sequence: CASSVPAGDGDTGELFF. V gene TRBV9 combines with J gene TRBJ2-2; 8 bases agree with TRBD2. The CDR3 is 17 amino acids. The J segment lost 3 bases and the V segment lost 1 base, leaving 8 bases of the junction unmatched. Germline loops: CDR1 SGDLS, CDR2 YYNGEE.

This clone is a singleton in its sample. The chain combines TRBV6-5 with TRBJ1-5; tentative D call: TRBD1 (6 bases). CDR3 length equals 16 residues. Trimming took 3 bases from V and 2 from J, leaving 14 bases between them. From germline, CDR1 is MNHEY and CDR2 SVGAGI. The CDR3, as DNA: TGTGCCAGCAGTTATACGGGGGGCTTAGGCAATCAGCCCCAGCATTTT. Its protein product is CASSYTGGLGNQPQHF.